The 2 T cell receptor beta chains presented below share a single source sample, sequenced in a study of shared clonotypes between healthy human individuals. TCRdb keeps only in-frame clones here, not all; method: immunoSEQ multiplex PCR. In the table there are about 1.5 million clones, 98% of which are singletons. The sample was naive CD4+ T cells sorted from blood. Documented subset: CD45RA+ positively selected. The receptors come from a man in his thirties or forties in good health.

The rearrangement links TRBV9 to TRBJ1-1; D uncertain. Trimming shortened V by 4 bases and J by 1 base, and 20 bases separated the two germline ends. The CDR3 covers 17 residues. Germline values: CDR1 SGDLS, CDR2 YYNGEE. The DNA for the CDR3 is TGTGCCAGCAGCCCACAACACCTACCTGGGGAGAACACTGAAGCTTTCTTT. Translating it yields CASSPQHLPGENTEAFF. Based on the CDR3 plus reference TRBV9 and TRBJ1-1, the full variable domain is DSGVTQTPKHLITATGQRVTLRCSPRSGDLSVYWYQQSLDQGLQFLIQYYNGEERAKGNILERFSAQQFPDLHSELNLSSLELGDSALYFCASSPQHLPGENTEAFFGQGTRLTVV.

The CDR3 region has the DNA TGTGCCAGCTCACCTAAACAGAAAGACACTGAAGCTTTCTTT. The encoded protein is CASSPKQKDTEAFF. This chain joins TRBV18 and TRBJ1-1; D unclear. V was trimmed by 3 bases and J by 3 bases, leaving 11 bases between them. Germline CDR1 KGHSH, CDR2 LQKENI. The CDR3 is 14 amino acids.